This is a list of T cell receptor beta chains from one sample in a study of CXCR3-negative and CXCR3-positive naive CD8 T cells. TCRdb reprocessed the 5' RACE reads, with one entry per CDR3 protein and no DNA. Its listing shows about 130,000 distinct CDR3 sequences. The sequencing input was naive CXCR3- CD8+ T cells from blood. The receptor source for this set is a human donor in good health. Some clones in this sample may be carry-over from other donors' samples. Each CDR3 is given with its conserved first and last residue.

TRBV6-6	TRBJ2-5	CASSLLAGDQETQYF
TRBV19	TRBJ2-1	CASSITPSYNEQFF
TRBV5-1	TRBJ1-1	CASSLVSGGTEAFF
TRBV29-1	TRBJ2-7	CSVIGGASYEQYF
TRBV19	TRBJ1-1	CASSRPGAYTEAFF
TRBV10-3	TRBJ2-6	CAISLGQIRSGANVLTF
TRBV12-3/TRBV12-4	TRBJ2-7	CASSPIAGAYEQYF
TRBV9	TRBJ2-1	CASSVEQSLQQFF
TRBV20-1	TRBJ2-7	CSARDRGSDEQYF
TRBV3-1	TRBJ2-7	CASSQAQGRIYEQYF
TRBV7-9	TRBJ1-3	CASSFWDSGNTIYF
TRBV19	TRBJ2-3	CASSITSGILGDTDTQYF
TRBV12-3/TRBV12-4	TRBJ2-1	CASTDLASSYNEQFF
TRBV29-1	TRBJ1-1	CSVDFGGMNTEAFF
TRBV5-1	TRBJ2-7	CASSLDRGSTYEQYF
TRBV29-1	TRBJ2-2	CSLQDSKGELFF
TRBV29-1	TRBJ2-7	CSVETSGRLEQYF
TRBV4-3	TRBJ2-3	CASSHPSSGGADTQYF
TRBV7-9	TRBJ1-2	CASRAVRGDYGYTF
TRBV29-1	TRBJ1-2	CSSWDNYGYTF